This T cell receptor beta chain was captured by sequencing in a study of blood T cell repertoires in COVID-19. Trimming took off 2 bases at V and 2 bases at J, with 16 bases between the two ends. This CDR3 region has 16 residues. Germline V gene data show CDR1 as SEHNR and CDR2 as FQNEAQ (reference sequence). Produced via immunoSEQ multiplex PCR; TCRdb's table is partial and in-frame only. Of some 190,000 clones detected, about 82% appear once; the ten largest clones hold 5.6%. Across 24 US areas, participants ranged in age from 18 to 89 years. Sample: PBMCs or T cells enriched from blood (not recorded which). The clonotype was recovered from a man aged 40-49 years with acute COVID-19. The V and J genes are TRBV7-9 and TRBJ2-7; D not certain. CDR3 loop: CASSLNGISKTYEQYF. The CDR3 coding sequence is TGTGCCAGCAGCTTAAATGGTATTAGCAAAACCTACGAGCAGTACTTC.